This T cell receptor beta chain was recovered during a study of blood T cell repertoires in COVID-19. The CDR3 extends over 16 amino acids. Trimming removed 0 bases at V and 7 bases at J, with 18 bases between. In germline, CDR1 is MGHRA, CDR2 YSYEKL. In the original analysis: From reference gene primer amplification, estimates of nucleated cell counts were derived. Some clones are missing from TCRdb's copy, which holds only in-frame ones; the method was immunoSEQ multiplex PCR. V, J and clone size derive from that table, while D and trimming were established from the DNA sequence. The table has 380,000 or so clones, 88% seen once; the top ten hold over 2%. Living in roughly 23 US areas, the participants were between about 18 and 100 years of age. In assigning cohorts, the study relied on participant-reported clinical history.

The receptor was derived from a woman in her thirties or forties with acute COVID-19. The sequencing sample was made of PBMCs or T cells enriched from blood (not recorded which). The V call is TRBV4-1, the J call TRBJ1-2, with D unresolved. The CDR3 reads CASSQDPFPGIGGYTF. Here the CDR3 DNA reads TGCGCCAGCAGCCAAGACCCTTTTCCGGGTATTGGTGGCTACACCTTC.